These 23 T cell receptor beta chains came from one sample sequenced in a study of CD8 T cells in ankylosing spondylitis. Whole-study findings and limits: Seemingly characteristic of ankylosing spondylitis blood was a TCR beta motif consisting of 7 or 8 highly homologous variants.

For these TCRs, the target antigens are not known. TCRdb reanalysed the 5' RACE reads using MiXCR and keeps one entry per CDR3 protein. In the table there are 500,000 to 550,000 distinct CDR3 sequences, over 9.5% of which are singletons. The sample consisted of blood, either unsorted or a sorted T cell fraction (not recorded which). These receptors all come from a male donor with ankylosing spondylitis.

The table lists this clonotype with a few counts. The chain is built from TRBV15 and TRBJ2-5, with unresolved D. V lost 1 base and J 4 bases, leaving 7 bases between the germline ends. This CDR3 spans 13 amino acids. CDR1 and CDR2 (germline): LNHNV, YYDKDF (reference sequence). This chain's CDR3 is CATSRGAAETQYF. CDR3 DNA: TGTGCCACCAGCAGAGGCGCGGCAGAGACCCAGTACTTC.

This chain links TRBV5-4 with TRBJ2-1; a possible D gene is TRBD2 (6 bases). V lost 4 bases and J 6 bases, leaving 20 bases between the germline ends. The CDR3 length is 16 residues. Germline-derived CDR1 and CDR2 are SGHNT and YYREEE (reference sequence). CDR3 sequence (DNA): TGTGCCAGCAGCAGGGACTCAGACACGGCTGGCAATGAGCAGTTCTTC. Translation gives CASSRDSDTAGNEQFF.

The rearrangement uses TRBV12-3 or TRBV12-4 and TRBJ2-6; D remains unclear. Deletions cut 3 bases from V and 0 bases from J, with 6 bases between. The CDR3 covers 15 residues. The CDR3 sequence is CASSFILSGANVLTF. CDR3 in DNA: TGTGCCAGCAGTTTTATCCTCTCTGGGGCCAACGTCCTGACTTTC.

This clonotype was observed many times. The chain carries TRBV7-2 and TRBJ2-1, with 12 bases fitting TRBD2. CDR1 is SGHTA and CDR2 is FQGNSA in the germline V gene. V dropped 3 bases and J dropped 8; count of bases not matched to a gene: 2. The CDR3 runs to 14 residues. CDR3 sequence (DNA): TGTGCCAGCAGCTTTTCTAGCGGGAGGGATGAGCAGTTCTTC. Its protein is CASSFSSGRDEQFF.

This chain links TRBV7-2 with TRBJ2-6, with unresolved D. CDR1 is SGHTA, CDR2 FQGNSA, per germline. This CDR3 contains 17 residues. Trimming cost V 2 bases and J 0 bases, with 11 bases left between them. The CDR3 reads CASSLRGASSGANVLTF. DNA for the CDR3: TGTGCCAGCAGCTTAAGAGGAGCCTCCTCTGGGGCCAACGTCCTGACTTTC.

The chain joins TRBV5-1 to TRBJ1-1; no reliable D call. The CDR3 runs to 13 residues. In germline, CDR1 is SGHRS, CDR2 YFSETQ. The germline V and J ends were trimmed by 4 bases and 4 bases, with 11 bases remaining between them. The CDR3 DNA follows: TGCGCCAGCAGCGCCGCCCCGGGCACTGAAGCTTTCTTT. The encoded protein is CASSAAPGTEAFF.

The chain has TRBV19 and TRBJ2-3; 7 bases line up with TRBD1. V shed 2 bases and J 5 bases; nucleotides not matched to a gene: 1. CDR3 length: 13 amino acids. CDR1 is LNHDA and CDR2 is SQIVND in the germline V gene (reference sequence). CDR3 sequence: CASSITGVDTQYF. The CDR3 DNA reads as TGTGCCAGTAGTATAACAGGGGTAGATACGCAGTATTTT.

Ten or more counts support this clonotype. The chain uses TRBV6-2 or TRBV6-3 and TRBJ1-1, with 8 bases aligning to TRBD1. The CDR3 totals 13 residues. From germline, CDR1 is MNHEY and CDR2 SVGEGT. The J segment lost 6 bases and the V segment lost 6 bases, leaving 6 bases of the junction unmatched. This CDR3 reads CASRTDRGAEAFF. The CDR3, as DNA: TGTGCCAGCAGAACCGACAGGGGCGCTGAAGCTTTCTTT.

In its sample, this clonotype was seen a few times. The rearrangement links TRBV4-1 to TRBJ1-1; D may be TRBD1 (5 bases). This CDR3 has 15 amino acids. The germline CDR1 and CDR2 sequences are MGHRA and YSYEKL. The germline V and J ends were trimmed by 1 base and 3 bases, with 12 bases remaining between them. The CDR3 is CASSQGYRSDTEAFF. CDR3 in DNA: TGCGCCAGCAGCCAAGGTTACAGGTCAGACACTGAAGCTTTCTTT.

V gene TRBV5-1 combines with J gene TRBJ2-3; D is perhaps TRBD2 (6 bases). The V gene's germline CDR1 is SGHRS and CDR2 YFSETQ. The V end lost 0 bases, the J end lost 3 bases, and 11 bases lay between the germline ends. The CDR3 spans 15 residues. The CDR3: CASSLVASETDTQYF. The CDR3 DNA reads TGCGCCAGCAGCTTGGTGGCTAGCGAAACAGATACGCAGTATTTT.

At least ten counts were recorded for this clonotype. The chain carries TRBV20-1 and TRBJ2-5; D possibly matches TRBD1 or TRBD2 (5 bases each). The length of the CDR3 is 13 residues. Germline loops: CDR1 DFQATT, CDR2 SNEGSKA (reference sequence). V shed 2 bases and J shed 5 bases, with 12 bases lying between them. The CDR3 sequence is CSARLGWGETQYF. For the CDR3, the DNA is TGCAGTGCTAGACTCGGCTGGGGGGAGACCCAGTACTTC.

This clonotype has more than one count but fewer than ten. This sequence joins TRBV20-1 and TRBJ2-3; D unresolved. V was cut by 3 bases and J by 2 bases, with 6 bases left in between. The CDR3 length is 12 residues. In germline, CDR1 is DFQATT, CDR2 SNEGSKA (reference sequence). CDR3 sequence reads: CSASGNTDTQYF. DNA for the CDR3: TGCAGTGCTAGTGGCAACACAGATACGCAGTATTTT.

Only a few counts were recorded for this clonotype. The rearrangement uses TRBV27 and TRBJ1-1; D perhaps matches TRBD1 (5 bases). Trimming shortened V by 6 bases and J by 0 bases, and 14 bases separated the two germline ends. The CDR3 loop spans 15 amino acids. Germline V CDR1 and CDR2: MNHEY, SMNVEV (reference sequence). CDR3 protein: CASRPGDRMNTEAFF. In nucleotides, the CDR3 is TGTGCCAGCAGACCTGGGGACCGTATGAACACTGAAGCTTTCTTT.

In its sample, this clonotype was seen a few times. V and J are TRBV3-1 and TRBJ1-4; possible D gene TRBD1, 5 bases. Germline V gene sequence: CDR1 LGHDT, CDR2 YNNKEL (reference sequence). V gave up 7 bases and J gave up 0 bases, with 12 bases separating them. The CDR3 runs 15 residues. Here the CDR3 reads CASTWGTSTNEKLFF. DNA of the CDR3: TGTGCCAGCACCTGGGGCACCTCAACTAATGAAAAACTGTTTTTT.

This clonotype has more than one count but fewer than ten. This chain's CDR3 is CASSSRWGAEAFF. In nucleotides, the CDR3 is TGTGCCAGCAGCTCCCGTTGGGGGGCTGAAGCTTTCTTT. This chain connects TRBV5-6 to TRBJ1-1, with D maybe TRBD1 (5 bases). CDR1 and CDR2 (germline): SGHDT, YYEEEE. The CDR3 is made up of 13 amino acids. V was trimmed by 3 bases and J by 6 bases, leaving 12 bases between them.

The gene calls are TRBV7-9 and TRBJ1-6, with D perhaps TRBD1 (6 bases). Germline loops: CDR1 SEHNR, CDR2 FQNEAQ (reference sequence). The CDR3 consists of 14 residues. Trimming left V 5 bases short and J 11 bases short, with 16 bases between. The CDR3 is CASSRGPGWAPLHF. The DNA of the CDR3 is TGTGCCAGCAGCCGGGGGCCAGGGTGGGCACCCCTCCACTTT.

The V and J genes are TRBV7-8 and TRBJ2-1; 7 bases line up with TRBD2. After removal of 7 bases from V and 7 bases from J, the junction contained 10 bases not matched to a gene. The germline gives CDR1 SGHVS, CDR2 FQNEAQ. This CDR3 region has 14 residues. The CDR3 bases are TGTGCCAGCATCCAGCGGGGTCTAGAGAATGAGCAGTTCTTC. This codes for CASIQRGLENEQFF.

This clonotype was recorded a few times. The gene calls are TRBV6-2 or TRBV6-3 and TRBJ2-2; possible D gene TRBD1, 5 bases. The CDR3 is 13 residues long. V gave up 5 bases and J gave up 7 bases, with 11 bases separating them. Per the germline V gene, CDR1 is MNHEY and CDR2 is SVGEGT. Written as DNA, the CDR3 is TGTGCCAGCAGTCCTAGGGGCGTCGGGGAGCTGTTTTTT. Amino acid sequence: CASSPRGVGELFF.

This sequence joins TRBV20-1 and TRBJ2-5; TRBD2 agrees at 10 bases. The CDR3 has 16 amino acids. Germline CDR1 DFQATT, CDR2 SNEGSKA (reference sequence). The V segment lost 5 bases and the J segment 7 bases; nucleotides outside the gene matches: 16. In DNA form, the CDR3 reads TGCAGTGCTCTGAAGCGGGAGGGCCGGTTTCCCACGACCCAGTACTTC. Translated, it gives CSALKREGRFPTTQYF.

The chain carries TRBV18 and TRBJ2-7; no reliable D call. Trimming took 3 bases from V and 8 from J, leaving 14 bases between them. The CDR3 runs to 13 residues. The germline gives CDR1 KGHSH, CDR2 LQKENI. CDR3 region: CASSPPVAHQQYF. The CDR3 bases are TGTGCCAGCTCACCCCCGGTGGCTCACCAGCAGTACTTC.

The CDR3: CASSLEGSLSTDTQYF. CDR3 bases: TGCGCCAGCAGCCTAGAGGGGTCCCTGAGCACAGATACGCAGTATTTT. V and J are TRBV5-1 and TRBJ2-3; D possibly uses TRBD1 or TRBD2 (5 bases each). The V end was cut by 4 bases, the J end by 0 bases, with 15 bases between. The CDR3 is made up of 16 amino acids. The V gene's germline CDR1 is SGHRS and CDR2 YFSETQ.

V and J are TRBV12-3 or TRBV12-4 and TRBJ1-1, with no clear D. The V end lost 3 bases, the J end lost 0 bases, and 8 bases lay between the germline ends. The CDR3 loop spans 14 amino acids. The CDR3 region has the DNA TGTGCCAGCAGTTTTGAGTACTTGAACACTGAAGCTTTCTTT. Protein: CASSFEYLNTEAFF.

This clonotype turned up a few times. The chain joins TRBV20-1 to TRBJ1-1; D gene ambiguous. V was shortened by 6 bases and J by 7 bases, with 21 bases between the two germline ends. CDR3 length: 14 amino acids. Per the germline V gene, CDR1 is DFQATT and CDR2 is SNEGSKA (reference sequence). CDR3 region: CSAPSTFYFGEAFF. The CDR3 DNA is TGCAGTGCCCCTTCTACCTTTTATTTCGGTGAAGCTTTCTTT.